This record looks at one T cell receptor beta chain sequence and its context. This sample was taken from a study of CD8 T cells in Susac syndrome. A quantity of roughly 0.5 to 1 ug RNA underwent reverse transcription using random hexamers. Across 54 Vbeta and 13 Jbeta, immunoSEQ multiplex PCR amplified TCR beta CDR3. TCRdb reanalysed the immunoSEQ multiplex PCR reads using MiXCR and keeps one entry per CDR3 protein. This table holds under 350,000 distinct CDR3 sequences, about 91% found once. The multiple sclerosis controls were treatment-naive patients affected by stable or active relapsing-remitting disease. Sequencing was performed on CD4+ T cells from PBMCs. The receptor was isolated from a human donor with multiple sclerosis.

In DNA, the CDR3 is TGTGCCAGCAGCTTAGCTTCCGGGACTAGGCTGTACGAGCAGTACTTC. Residues: CASSLASGTRLYEQYF. The rearrangement uses TRBV7-9 and TRBJ2-7; 8 bases are a match to TRBD2. The CDR3 covers 16 residues. Germline loops: CDR1 SEHNR, CDR2 FQNEAQ (reference sequence). Trimming cost V 0 bases and J 4 bases; bases outside gene matches: 8.